This T cell receptor beta chain was sequenced for a study of blood T cells in healthy people across ages. It was with a sample-barcoded 5' primer and a J-beta primer mix that a second PCR of roughly 7 to 11 cycles was run. A template-switch adaptor containing 12 random nucleotides labeled each cDNA molecule. TCRdb analysed the 5' RACE reads with MiXCR anew, one entry per CDR3 protein. The table lists about 1.8 million distinct CDR3 sequences, about 49% of them singletons, with approximately 2% in the top ten. The germline V gene encodes CDR1 MNHEY and CDR2 SVGEGT. V lost 7 bases and J lost 3; bases outside the gene matches: 10. The CDR3 contains 15 residues.

The clonotype comes from a middle-aged woman in good health. V and J are TRBV6-2 or TRBV6-3 and TRBJ2-3; 7 nucleotides match TRBD2. Sequenced input: blood. CDR3 protein: CASKMAGVPTDTQYF. CDR3 in DNA: TGTGCCAGCAAAATGGCGGGAGTACCGACAGATACGCAGTATTTT.